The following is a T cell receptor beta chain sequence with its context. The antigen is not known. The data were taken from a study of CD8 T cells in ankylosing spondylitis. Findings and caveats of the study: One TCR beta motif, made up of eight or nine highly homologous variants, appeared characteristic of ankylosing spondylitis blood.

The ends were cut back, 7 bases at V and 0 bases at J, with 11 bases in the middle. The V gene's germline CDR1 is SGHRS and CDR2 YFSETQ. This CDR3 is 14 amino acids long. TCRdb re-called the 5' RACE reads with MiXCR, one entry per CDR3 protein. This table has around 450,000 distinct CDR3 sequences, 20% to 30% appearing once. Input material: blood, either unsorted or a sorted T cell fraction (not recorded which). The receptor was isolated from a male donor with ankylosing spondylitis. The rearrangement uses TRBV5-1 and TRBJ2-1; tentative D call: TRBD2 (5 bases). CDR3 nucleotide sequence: TGCGCCAGCCGAGGGATGGACTCCTACAATGAGCAGTTCTTC. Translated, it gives CASRGMDSYNEQFF.